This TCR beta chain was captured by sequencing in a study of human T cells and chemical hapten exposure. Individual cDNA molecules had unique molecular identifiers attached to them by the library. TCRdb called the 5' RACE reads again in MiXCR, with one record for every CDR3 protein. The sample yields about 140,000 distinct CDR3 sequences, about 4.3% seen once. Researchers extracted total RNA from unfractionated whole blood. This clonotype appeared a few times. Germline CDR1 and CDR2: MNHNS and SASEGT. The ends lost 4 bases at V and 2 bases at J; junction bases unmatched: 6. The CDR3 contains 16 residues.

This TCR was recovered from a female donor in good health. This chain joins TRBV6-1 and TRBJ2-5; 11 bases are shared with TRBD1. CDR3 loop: CASSAWTGGLQETQYF. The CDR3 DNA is TGTGCCAGCAGTGCGTGGACAGGGGGCCTTCAAGAGACCCAGTACTTC.